These 18 T cell receptor beta chains share one sample of origin, sequenced in a study of blood T cell repertoires in COVID-19. Method: immunoSEQ multiplex PCR; TCRdb's copy keeps in-frame clones and lacks some. Among some 340,000 clones listed, over 80% were seen once. Sequenced: PBMCs or T cells enriched from blood (not recorded which). These receptors were collected from a woman in her forties or fifties who had recovered from COVID-19.

This rearrangement joins TRBV28 to TRBJ2-5; TRBD2 might be the D (5 bases). V lost 2 bases to trimming and J lost 0 bases, with 7 bases between them. Germline V lookup: CDR1 MDHEN, CDR2 SYDVKM. There are 14 residues in the CDR3. CDR3 region: CASSLTGYQETQYF. CDR3 in DNA: TGTGCCAGCAGTTTAACGGGGTACCAAGAGACCCAGTACTTC. Together with reference TRBV28 and TRBJ2-5, the CDR3 gives the full variable domain: DVKVTQSSRYLVKRTGEKVFLECVQDMDHENMFWYRQDPGLGLRLIYFSYDVKMKEKGDIPEGYSVSREKKERFSLILESASTNQTSMYLCASSLTGYQETQYFGPGTRLLVL.

This chain links TRBV7-9 with TRBJ1-2; 8 nucleotides agree with TRBD1. V gave up 5 bases and J gave up 4 bases; unmatched junction bases: 3. The CDR3 spans 13 residues. Germline V lookup: CDR1 SEHNR, CDR2 FQNEAQ (reference sequence). CDR3 region: CASSIQGAYGYTF. The CDR3 region has the DNA TGTGCCAGCAGCATCCAGGGGGCCTATGGCTACACCTTC.

This chain uses TRBV6-5 with TRBJ2-7; weak D call: TRBD1 (5 bases). With 5 bases removed from V and 1 base from J, the gap between germline ends came to 12 bases. Germline V lookup: CDR1 MNHEY, CDR2 SVGAGI. The CDR3 loop spans 14 amino acids. The CDR3 protein is CASSHTTDSYEQYF. The CDR3 DNA reads TGTGCCAGCAGTCATACGACAGATTCCTACGAGCAGTACTTC.

This clone came up once. The J gene is TRBJ2-3, the V gene TRBV13, with D maybe TRBD2 (5 bases). Trimming pared 1 base from V and 6 bases from J, leaving 14 bases between. The CDR3 loop spans 15 amino acids. Per germline, CDR1 PRHDT and CDR2 FYEKMQ (reference sequence). The CDR3, as DNA: TGTGCCAGCAGCTTAGAGCCCCGCGGAGGCGATACGCAGTATTTT. It translates to CASSLEPRGGDTQYF.

CDR3 loop: CSVGDGLNQPQHF. CDR3 sequence (DNA): TGCAGCGTTGGGGACGGACTAAATCAGCCCCAGCATTTT. This rearrangement joins TRBV29-1 to TRBJ1-5; D perhaps matches TRBD1 (5 bases). The germline CDR1 and CDR2 sequences are SQVTM and ANQGSEA. V was trimmed by 4 bases and J by 4 bases, leaving 11 bases between them. The CDR3 is 13 amino acids.

The genes are TRBV3-1 (or the pseudogene TRBV3-2) and TRBJ2-7, with 7 bases lining up with TRBD2. V gave up 4 bases and J gave up 0 bases; unmatched junction bases: 15. CDR1 LGHDT and CDR2 YNNKEL come from the germline V gene (reference sequence). This CDR3 has 18 amino acids. The CDR3, as DNA: TGTGCCAGCAGCCCTTGGGGGGGACGGGAGGCAAGCTCCTACGAGCAGTACTTC. It encodes CASSPWGGREASSYEQYF.

Concerning this clone: Distinct nucleotide sequences in the sample also encode this CDR3. The rearrangement joins TRBV5-1 to TRBJ2-3, with D possibly TRBD2 on 5 matching bases. The V and J ends lost 3 bases and 6 bases respectively, with 8 bases between them. This CDR3 is 12 amino acids long. In germline, CDR1 is SGHRS, CDR2 YFSETQ. In nucleotides, the CDR3 is TGCGCCAGCAGCTCGCCGGGGGATACGCAGTATTTT. Translating gives CASSSPGDTQYF.

V is TRBV25-1 and J is TRBJ1-2, with 7 bases identical to TRBD1. With V trimmed by 4 bases and J by 5 bases, 7 bases remained unmatched. Per the germline V gene, CDR1 is MGHDK and CDR2 is SYGVNS. The CDR3 contains 14 residues. CDR3 region: CASSGAGGVYGYTF. The CDR3 nucleotides read TGTGCCAGCAGTGGGGCAGGGGGAGTATATGGCTACACCTTC.

J is TRBJ2-2 and V is TRBV12-5, with TRBD2 matching over 7 bases. After removal of 4 bases from V and 6 bases from J, the junction contained 5 bases not matched to a gene. The CDR3 extends over 14 amino acids. Germline V lookup: CDR1 LGHNT, CDR2 FRNRAP. This CDR3 is CASGSGLVSGELFF. CDR3 sequence (DNA): TGTGCTAGTGGTTCCGGACTAGTCTCCGGGGAGCTGTTTTTT. Supplemented by reference TRBV12-5 and TRBJ2-2, the full variable domain reads DARVTQTPRHKVTEMGQEVTMRCQPILGHNTVFWYRQTMMQGLELLAYFRNRAPLDDSGMPKDRFSAEMPDATLATLKIQPSEPRDSAVYFCASGSGLVSGELFFGEGSRLTVL.

The chain is built from TRBV13 and TRBJ2-5; 12 bases are a match to TRBD2. Germline CDR1 PRHDT, CDR2 FYEKMQ (reference sequence). J was trimmed by 2 bases and V by 4 bases; bases with no gene match: 8. The CDR3 length is 17 residues. The DNA for the CDR3 is TGTGCCAGCAGCTGGGCCGGACTAGCGGGATCTCAAGAGACCCAGTACTTC. Translation: CASSWAGLAGSQETQYF.

The chain joins TRBV30 to TRBJ2-7, with a tentative D call TRBD1 (6 bases). Trimming cost V 3 bases and J 4 bases, with 16 bases left between them. This CDR3 has 14 amino acids. Germline V lookup: CDR1 GTSNPN, CDR2 SVGIG (reference sequence). CDR3 sequence reads: CAWSSSDSLYEQYF. CDR3 nucleotide sequence: TGTGCCTGGAGCAGTTCGGACAGTTTATACGAGCAGTACTTC.

The V gene is TRBV6-2 or TRBV6-3, the J gene TRBJ2-7; D is unresolved. The CDR3 sequence is 14 residues long. The V gene's germline CDR1 is MNHEY and CDR2 SVGEGT. The V gene lost 2 bases and the J gene lost 2 bases, with 10 bases spanning the gap. CDR3 in amino acids: CASSYVPPAYEQYF. The DNA for the CDR3 is TGTGCCAGCAGTTACGTGCCCCCGGCCTACGAGCAGTACTTC.

The chain uses TRBV30 and TRBJ2-5, with 8 bases identical to TRBD2. V shed 3 bases, J shed 5 bases, and the junction held 2 bases outside the gene matches. CDR1 GTSNPN and CDR2 SVGIG come from the germline V gene (reference sequence). The CDR3 runs 12 residues. The CDR3 loop reads CAWRGLGETQYF. DNA of the CDR3: TGTGCCTGGAGGGGACTAGGCGAGACCCAGTACTTC.

The chain carries TRBV4-1 and TRBJ1-6; D is uncertain. Germline lookup yields CDR1 MGHRA and CDR2 YSYEKL. Trimming removed 2 bases from V and 10 bases from J, with 9 bases in between. The CDR3 spans 13 residues. Written as DNA, the CDR3 is TGCGCCAGCAGCCAATCCCGACAATCACCCCTCCACTTT. The encoded protein is CASSQSRQSPLHF.

V usage is TRBV7-9 and J usage is TRBJ1-2; no reliable D call. V dropped 2 bases and J dropped 7 bases, with 20 bases sitting between them. CDR1 and CDR2 (germline): SEHNR, FQNEAQ (reference sequence). This CDR3 is built from 16 residues. As DNA, the CDR3 is TGTGCCAGCAGCTTAAGGGTGGACGGCGCGGGCAGTGGCTACACCTTC. Protein product: CASSLRVDGAGSGYTF. The entire variable domain, with the rest obtained from reference TRBV7-9 and TRBJ1-2, is as follows: DTGVSQNPRHKITKRGQNVTFRCDPISEHNRLYWYRQTLGQGPEFLTYFQNEAQLEKSRLLSDRFSAERPKGSFSTLEIQRTEQGDSAMYLCASSLRVDGAGSGYTFGSGTRLTVV.

V is TRBV11-2 and J is TRBJ2-7; weak D call: TRBD1 (5 bases). CDR3 length equals 14 residues. V shed 1 base and J shed 3 bases, with 10 bases lying between them. Germline V gene data show CDR1 as SGHAT and CDR2 as FQNNGV. The CDR3 DNA reads as TGTGCCAGCAGCTTAGTCCAGGGTTACTACGAGCAGTACTTC. It encodes CASSLVQGYYEQYF.

The genes are TRBV25-1 and TRBJ2-7; 9 bases line up with TRBD2. With V trimmed by 6 bases and J by 3 bases, 3 bases remained unmatched. The CDR3 covers 13 residues. Germline V gene lookup returns CDR1 MGHDK and CDR2 SYGVNS. The CDR3 DNA reads as TGTGCCAGCAGGGTTAGCGGGAGCTACGAGCAGTACTTC. It specifies CASRVSGSYEQYF.

This clone has a handful of counts. V usage is TRBV6-1 and J usage is TRBJ1-5; 7 bases fit TRBD1. J lost 2 bases, V lost 4 bases, and 8 bases had no gene match. The CDR3 is 16 amino acids. Germline loops: CDR1 MNHNS, CDR2 SASEGT. CDR3 coding DNA: TGTGCCAGCAGTGCCTCGGACAGGCGGGGCAATCAGCCCCAGCATTTT. As protein: CASSASDRRGNQPQHF.